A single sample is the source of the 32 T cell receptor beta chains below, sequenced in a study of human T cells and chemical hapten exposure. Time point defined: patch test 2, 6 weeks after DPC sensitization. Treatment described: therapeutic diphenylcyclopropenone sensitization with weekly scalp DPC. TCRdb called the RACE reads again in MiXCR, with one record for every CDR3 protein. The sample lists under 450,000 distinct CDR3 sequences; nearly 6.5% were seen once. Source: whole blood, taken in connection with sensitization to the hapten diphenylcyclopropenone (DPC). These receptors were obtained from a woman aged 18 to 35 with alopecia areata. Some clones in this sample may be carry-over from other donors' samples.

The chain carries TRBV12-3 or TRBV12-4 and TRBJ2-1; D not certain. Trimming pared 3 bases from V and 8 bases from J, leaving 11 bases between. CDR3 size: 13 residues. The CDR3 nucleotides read TGTGCCAGCAGTTTCCGGAGTAGGGATGAGCAGTTCTTC. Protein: CASSFRSRDEQFF.

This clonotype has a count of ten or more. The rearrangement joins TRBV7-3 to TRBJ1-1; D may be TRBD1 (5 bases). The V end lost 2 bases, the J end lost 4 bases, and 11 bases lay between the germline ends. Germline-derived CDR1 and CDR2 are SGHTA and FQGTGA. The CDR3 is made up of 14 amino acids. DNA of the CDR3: TGTGCCAGCAGCTTAGGCAGGGCGGGCACTGAAGCTTTCTTT. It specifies CASSLGRAGTEAFF.

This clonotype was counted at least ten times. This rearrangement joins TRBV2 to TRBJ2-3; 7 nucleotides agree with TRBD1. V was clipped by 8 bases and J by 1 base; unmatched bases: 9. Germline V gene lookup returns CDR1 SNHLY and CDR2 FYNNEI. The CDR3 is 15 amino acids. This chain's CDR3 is CASAKGQFGTDTQYF. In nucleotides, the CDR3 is TGTGCCAGCGCAAAGGGACAGTTCGGCACAGATACGCAGTATTTT. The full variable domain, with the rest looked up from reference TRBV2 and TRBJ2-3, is EPEVTQTPSHQVTQMGQEVILRCVPISNHLYFYWYRQILGQKVEFLVSFYNNEISEKSEIFDDQFSVERPDGSNFTLKIRSTKLEDSAMYFCASAKGQFGTDTQYFGPGTRLTVL.

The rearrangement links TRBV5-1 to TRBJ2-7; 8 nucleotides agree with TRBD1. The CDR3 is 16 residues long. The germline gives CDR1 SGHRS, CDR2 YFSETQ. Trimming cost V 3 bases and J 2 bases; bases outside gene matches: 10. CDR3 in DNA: TGCGCCAGCAGCTGGGGGCCCGGACAGGGAACCTACGAGCAGTACTTC. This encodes CASSWGPGQGTYEQYF.

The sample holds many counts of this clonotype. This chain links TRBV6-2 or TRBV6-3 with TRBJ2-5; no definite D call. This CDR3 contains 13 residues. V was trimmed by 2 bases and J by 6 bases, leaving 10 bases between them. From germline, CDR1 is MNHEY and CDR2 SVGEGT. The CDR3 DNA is TGTGCCAGCAGTTACATGTCGATCCAGACCCAGTACTTC. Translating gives CASSYMSIQTQYF.

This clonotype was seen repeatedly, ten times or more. CDR3 sequence (DNA): TGCAGTGCAAGGGGACAGGGGTACAGCACAGATACGCAGTATTTT. As protein: CSARGQGYSTDTQYF. V usage is TRBV20-1 and J usage is TRBJ2-3; 10 positions agree with TRBD1. Germline-derived CDR1 and CDR2 are DFQATT and SNEGSKA (reference sequence). Trimming took 6 bases from V and 0 from J; bases not matched to a gene: 6. The CDR3 covers 15 residues.

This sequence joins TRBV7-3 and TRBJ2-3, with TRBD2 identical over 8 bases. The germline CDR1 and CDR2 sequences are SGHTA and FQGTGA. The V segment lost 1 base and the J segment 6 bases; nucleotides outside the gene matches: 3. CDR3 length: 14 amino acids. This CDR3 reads CASSLIAGPDTQYF. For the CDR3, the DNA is TGTGCCAGCAGCTTAATAGCGGGGCCTGATACGCAGTATTTT.

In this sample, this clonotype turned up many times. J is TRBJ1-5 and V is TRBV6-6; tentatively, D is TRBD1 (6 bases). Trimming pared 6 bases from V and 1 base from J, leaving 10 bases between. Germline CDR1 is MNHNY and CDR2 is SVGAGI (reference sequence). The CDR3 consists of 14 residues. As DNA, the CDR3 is TGTGCCAGCAGCAGGGGAACCAGCAATCAGCCCCAGCATTTT. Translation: CASSRGTSNQPQHF.

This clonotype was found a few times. DNA of the CDR3: TGTGCCATCAGCCCGGGCCCCCCGAGTGGAACCCAGTACTTC. Its translation: CAISPGPPSGTQYF. The gene calls are TRBV10-3 and TRBJ2-5; D uncertain. Trimming shortened V by 6 bases and J by 8 bases, and 19 bases separated the two germline ends. The CDR3 runs to 14 residues. Germline V gene lookup returns CDR1 ENHRY and CDR2 SYGVKD.

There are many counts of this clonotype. CDR3 coding DNA: TGTGCCAGCAGCTCCGGGGCAGGGGGCTCTGGAAACACCATATATTTT. Translated: CASSSGAGGSGNTIYF. This chain connects TRBV7-2 to TRBJ1-3, with 7 bases aligning to TRBD1. CDR3 length: 16 residues. Per the germline V gene, CDR1 is SGHTA and CDR2 is FQGNSA. V was clipped by 4 bases and J by 0 bases; unmatched bases: 6.

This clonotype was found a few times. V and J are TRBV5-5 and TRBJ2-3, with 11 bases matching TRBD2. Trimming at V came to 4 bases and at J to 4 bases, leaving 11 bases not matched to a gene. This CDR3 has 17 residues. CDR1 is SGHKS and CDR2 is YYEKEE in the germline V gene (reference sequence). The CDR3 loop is CASSQFSGGARADTQYF. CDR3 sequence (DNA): TGTGCCAGCAGCCAGTTTAGCGGGGGGGCCAGGGCAGATACGCAGTATTTT.

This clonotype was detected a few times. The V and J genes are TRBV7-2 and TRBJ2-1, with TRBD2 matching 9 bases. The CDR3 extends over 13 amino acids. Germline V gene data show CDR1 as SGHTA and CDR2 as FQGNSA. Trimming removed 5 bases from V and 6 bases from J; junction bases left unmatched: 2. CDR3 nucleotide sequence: TGTGCCAGCAGCCAGGGACTAGCCAATGAGCAGTTCTTC. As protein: CASSQGLANEQFF.

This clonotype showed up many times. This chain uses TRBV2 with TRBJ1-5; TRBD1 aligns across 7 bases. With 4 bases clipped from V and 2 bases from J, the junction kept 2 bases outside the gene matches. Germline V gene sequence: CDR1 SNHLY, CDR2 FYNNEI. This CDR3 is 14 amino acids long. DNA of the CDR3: TGTGCCAGCAGTGTCGGACAGGGCAATCAGCCCCAGCATTTT. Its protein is CASSVGQGNQPQHF.

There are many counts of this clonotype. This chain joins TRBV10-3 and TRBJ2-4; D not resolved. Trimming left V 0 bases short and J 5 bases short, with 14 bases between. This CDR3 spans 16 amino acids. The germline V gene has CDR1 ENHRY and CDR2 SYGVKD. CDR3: CAISESRETRENIQYF. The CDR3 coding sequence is TGTGCCATCAGTGAGTCTAGAGAGACTCGAGAAAACATTCAGTACTTC.

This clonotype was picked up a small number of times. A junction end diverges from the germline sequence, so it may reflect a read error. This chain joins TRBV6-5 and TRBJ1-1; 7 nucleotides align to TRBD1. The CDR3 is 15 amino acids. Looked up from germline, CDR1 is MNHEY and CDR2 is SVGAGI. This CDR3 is CANSPTSTGRIEAFF. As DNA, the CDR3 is TGTGCCAACAGTCCAACTTCGACAGGGCGGATTGAAGCTTTCTTT.

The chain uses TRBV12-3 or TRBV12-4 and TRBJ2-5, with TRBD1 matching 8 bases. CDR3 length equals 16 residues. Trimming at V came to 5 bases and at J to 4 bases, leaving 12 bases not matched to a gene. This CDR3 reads CASSLQTGVRGETQYF. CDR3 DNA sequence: TGTGCCAGCAGTCTCCAGACAGGGGTCCGGGGAGAGACCCAGTACTTC.

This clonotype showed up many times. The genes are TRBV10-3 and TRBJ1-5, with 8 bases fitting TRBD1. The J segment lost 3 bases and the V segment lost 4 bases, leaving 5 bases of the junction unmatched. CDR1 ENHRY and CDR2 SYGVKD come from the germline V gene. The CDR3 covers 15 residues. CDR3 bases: TGTGCCATCAGTGGGACAGGGAGGAACAATCAGCCCCAGCATTTT. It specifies CAISGTGRNNQPQHF.

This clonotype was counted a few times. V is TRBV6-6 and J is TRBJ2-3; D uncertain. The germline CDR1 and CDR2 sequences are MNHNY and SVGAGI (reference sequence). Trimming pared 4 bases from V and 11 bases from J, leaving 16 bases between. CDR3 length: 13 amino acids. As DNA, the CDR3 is TGTGCCAGCAGTTTCGCCCCGGATTTAGGGCAGTATTTT. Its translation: CASSFAPDLGQYF.

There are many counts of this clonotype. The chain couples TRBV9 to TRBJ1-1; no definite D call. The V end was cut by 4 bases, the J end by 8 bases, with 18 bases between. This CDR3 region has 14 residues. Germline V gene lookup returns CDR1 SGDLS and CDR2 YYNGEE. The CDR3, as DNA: TGTGCCAGCAGCCCAAGGGTGGTGGGCAGGGAAGCTTTCTTT. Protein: CASSPRVVGREAFF.

CDR3 DNA: TGTGCCAGCAGCTCACTAAGGGAAAACTATAATTCACCCCTCCACTTT. Translating it yields CASSSLRENYNSPLHF. The genes are TRBV7-2 and TRBJ1-6, with D unclear. The CDR3 has 16 amino acids. V shed 4 bases and J shed 3 bases, with 13 bases lying between them. Germline CDR1 SGHTA, CDR2 FQGNSA.

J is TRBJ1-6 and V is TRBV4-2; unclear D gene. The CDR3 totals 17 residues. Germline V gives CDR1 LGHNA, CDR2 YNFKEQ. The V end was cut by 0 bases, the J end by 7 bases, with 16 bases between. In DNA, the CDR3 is TGTGCCAGCAGCCAAGAGCCAGAGACGGGAAGAAATTCACCCCTCCACTTT. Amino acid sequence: CASSQEPETGRNSPLHF.

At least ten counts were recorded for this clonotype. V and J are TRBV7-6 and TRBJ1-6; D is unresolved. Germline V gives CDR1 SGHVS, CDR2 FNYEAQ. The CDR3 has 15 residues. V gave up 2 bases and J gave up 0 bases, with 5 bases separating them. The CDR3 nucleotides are TGTGCCAGCAGCTTATTGAGCTCCTATAATTCACCCCTCCACTTT. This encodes CASSLLSSYNSPLHF.

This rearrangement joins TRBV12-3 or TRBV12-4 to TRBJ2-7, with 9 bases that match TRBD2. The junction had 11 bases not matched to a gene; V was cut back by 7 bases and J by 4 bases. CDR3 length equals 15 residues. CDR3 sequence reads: CASTLVAGGLYEQYF. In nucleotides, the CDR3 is TGTGCCAGCACCTTGGTGGCGGGGGGGCTGTACGAGCAGTACTTC.

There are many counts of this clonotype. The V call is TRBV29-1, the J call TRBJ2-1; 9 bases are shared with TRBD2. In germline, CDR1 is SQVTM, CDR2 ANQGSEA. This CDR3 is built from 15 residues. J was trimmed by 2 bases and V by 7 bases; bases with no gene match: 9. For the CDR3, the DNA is TGCAGCGCAAACGGCGGGGGGGCGGCCTACAATGAGCAGTTCTTC. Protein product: CSANGGGAAYNEQFF.

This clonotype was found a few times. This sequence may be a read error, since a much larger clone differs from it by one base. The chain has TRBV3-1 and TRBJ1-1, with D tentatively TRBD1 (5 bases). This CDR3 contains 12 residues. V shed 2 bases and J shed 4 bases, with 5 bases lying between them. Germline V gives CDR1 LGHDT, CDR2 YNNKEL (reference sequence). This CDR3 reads CASSQQGTEAFF. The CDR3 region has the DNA TGTGCCAGCAGCCAACAGGGCACTGAAGCTTTCTTT.

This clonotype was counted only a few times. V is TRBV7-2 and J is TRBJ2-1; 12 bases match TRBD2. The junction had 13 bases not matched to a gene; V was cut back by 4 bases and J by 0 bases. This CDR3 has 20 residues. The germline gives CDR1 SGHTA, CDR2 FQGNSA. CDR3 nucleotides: TGTGCCAGCAGCTCTAGAGGTCTAGCGGGGGGGTTCAGCTCCTACAATGAGCAGTTCTTC. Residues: CASSSRGLAGGFSSYNEQFF.

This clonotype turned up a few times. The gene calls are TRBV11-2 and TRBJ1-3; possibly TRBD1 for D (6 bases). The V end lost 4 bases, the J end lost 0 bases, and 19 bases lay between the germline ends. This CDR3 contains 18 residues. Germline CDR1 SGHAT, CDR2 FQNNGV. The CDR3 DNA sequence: TGTGCCAGCAGCTCGCAAGGGGGGACGGGGTTCTCTGGAAACACCATATATTTT. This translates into CASSSQGGTGFSGNTIYF.

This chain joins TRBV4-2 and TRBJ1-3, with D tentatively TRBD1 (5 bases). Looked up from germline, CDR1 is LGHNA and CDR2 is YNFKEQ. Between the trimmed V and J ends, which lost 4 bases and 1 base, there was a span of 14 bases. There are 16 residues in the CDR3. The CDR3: CASSPAAGPSGNTIYF. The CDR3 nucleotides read TGTGCCAGCAGCCCAGCCGCAGGGCCATCTGGAAACACCATATATTTT.

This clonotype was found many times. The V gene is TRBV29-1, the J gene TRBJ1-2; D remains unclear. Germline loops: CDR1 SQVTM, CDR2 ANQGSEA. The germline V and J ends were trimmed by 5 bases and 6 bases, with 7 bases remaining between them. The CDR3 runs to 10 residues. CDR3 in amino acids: CSVRENGYTF. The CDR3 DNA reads TGCAGCGTTAGGGAAAATGGCTACACCTTC.

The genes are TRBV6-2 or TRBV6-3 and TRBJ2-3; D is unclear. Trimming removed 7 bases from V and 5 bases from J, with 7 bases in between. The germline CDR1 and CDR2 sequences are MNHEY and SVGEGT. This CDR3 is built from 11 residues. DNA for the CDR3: TGTGCCAGCAAGGGTGAAGATACGCAGTATTTT. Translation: CASKGEDTQYF.

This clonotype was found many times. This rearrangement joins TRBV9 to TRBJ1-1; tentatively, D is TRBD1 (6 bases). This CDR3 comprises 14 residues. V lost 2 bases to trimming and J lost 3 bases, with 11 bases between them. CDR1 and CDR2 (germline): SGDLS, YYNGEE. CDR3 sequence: CASSVRTDDTEAFF. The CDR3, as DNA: TGTGCCAGCAGCGTCCGGACAGACGACACTGAAGCTTTCTTT.

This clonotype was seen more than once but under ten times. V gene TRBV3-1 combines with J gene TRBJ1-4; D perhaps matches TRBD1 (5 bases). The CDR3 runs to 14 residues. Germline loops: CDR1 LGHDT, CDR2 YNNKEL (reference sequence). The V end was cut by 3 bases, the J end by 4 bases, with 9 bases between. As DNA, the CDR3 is TGTGCCAGCAGCCAGGGACCTCATAATGAAAAACTGTTTTTT. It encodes CASSQGPHNEKLFF.